This T cell receptor (beta chain) was found in a study of CD8+CD57+ T cells in acquired aplastic anemia. Whole-study context: The average for DNA from sorted CD4+ and CD8+ cells was 3.2 ug. Overall study findings and caveats: Significance was not reached for CD8+ Simpson's diversity between patients and controls. Common to patients and controls were about 31 CD8+ CDR3 sequences.

As for this clonotype: Its specificity is unknown.

Patients chosen for sequencing had CD8+CD57+ cells that had expanded, as shown by flow cytometry. The study sampled blood from patients who had received no therapy. Using genomic DNA as the template, TCR beta VDJ and CDR3 profiling was carried out. TCRdb ran MiXCR on the reads and lists one entry per CDR3 protein. This table has roughly 170,000 distinct CDR3 sequences, around 50% appearing once. In germline, CDR1 is SGDLS, CDR2 YYNGEE. The CDR3 extends over 13 amino acids. V was cut by 6 bases and J by 1 base, with 10 bases left in between. The TCR sequence derives from a human donor with aplastic anemia. The sample taken for sequencing was sorted CD4+, CD8+, or CD8+CD57+ T cells (not recorded which) from PBMCs. The V call is TRBV9, the J call TRBJ2-5; D unresolved. The CDR3 sequence: CASTRPLQETQYF. The CDR3 DNA follows: TGTGCCAGCACTAGGCCGCTCCAAGAGACCCAGTACTTC.